The 13 T cell receptor beta chains below were found in one sample sequenced in a study of persistence of HIV-infected CD4 T cells. These receptors are not linked to any known antigen. The stimulus was an HIV-1 Gag 15-mer peptide pool, approximately 0.93 ug/peptide/mL. CD40L-negative CD69-negative CD45RO-high memory CD4+ T cells were sorted as populations depleted of antigen-responding cells. This was the immunoSEQ version 4 assay in survey mode. Measured with immunoSEQ multiplex PCR; TCRdb has only the in-frame clones, and not every one. Here the sample spans 30,000 to 45,000 clones, 82% being singletons. The sequences come from cultured CD4+ T cells from PBMCs, collected from a patient who received antiretroviral therapy. The receptors stem from an adult with HIV. The donor label of this sample is uncertain.

The genes are TRBV5-1 and TRBJ2-7, with no clear D. Germline assignment: CDR1 SGHRS and CDR2 YFSETQ. This CDR3 is 11 amino acids long. Trimming removed 4 bases from V and 6 bases from J, with 8 bases in between. The CDR3 protein is CASSIYGEQYF. The CDR3 coding sequence is TGCGCCAGCAGCATATACGGCGAGCAGTACTTC.

V usage is TRBV2 and J usage is TRBJ1-4; no reliable D call. Germline CDR1 and CDR2: SNHLY and FYNNEI. The CDR3 consists of 17 residues. Trimming removed 0 bases from V and 7 bases from J, with 18 bases in between. The CDR3 DNA is TGTGCCAGCAGTGAAGCGCCCTCGGGGTCGGGTGGTGAAAAACTGTTTTTT. Translating gives CASSEAPSGSGGEKLFF.

This chain joins TRBV2 and TRBJ1-5; D gene uncertain. In germline, CDR1 is SNHLY, CDR2 FYNNEI. This CDR3 has 17 residues. Trimming left V 2 bases short and J 0 bases short, with 14 bases between. The CDR3 loop reads CASSESFGMFSNQPQHF. The CDR3 region has the DNA TGTGCCAGCAGTGAAAGTTTCGGGATGTTTAGCAATCAGCCCCAGCATTTT.

The CDR3 spells CATPAEGASGYTF. The DNA for the CDR3 is TGTGCCACTCCGGCGGAGGGGGCATCTGGCTACACCTTC. The chain joins TRBV18 to TRBJ1-2, with 7 bases matching TRBD1. CDR3 size: 13 residues. Germline V CDR1 and CDR2: KGHSH, LQKENI. The trim removed 10 bases at V and 7 bases at J, leaving 12 bases unmatched.

The gene calls are TRBV18 and TRBJ1-2; no reliable D call. The germline CDR1 and CDR2 sequences are KGHSH and LQKENI. There are 14 residues in the CDR3. V was trimmed by 0 bases and J by 2 bases, leaving 7 bases between them. This chain's CDR3 is CASSPPNGNYGYTF. Written as DNA, the CDR3 is TGTGCCAGCTCACCACCGAACGGCAACTATGGCTACACCTTC.

The V and J genes are TRBV2 and TRBJ1-5, with D perhaps matching TRBD1 (5 bases). Trimming cost V 1 base and J 7 bases, with 8 bases left between them. The CDR3 is made up of 13 amino acids. Germline V gives CDR1 SNHLY, CDR2 FYNNEI. CDR3: CASSEGRDQPQHF. CDR3 nucleotide sequence: TGTGCCAGCAGTGAAGGGAGGGACCAGCCCCAGCATTTT.

The chain uses TRBV6-1 and TRBJ1-1; the D gene is possibly TRBD1 (6 bases). Trimming cost V 3 bases and J 3 bases, with 11 bases left between them. Germline lookup yields CDR1 MNHNS and CDR2 SASEGT. The CDR3 has 14 amino acids. The chain's CDR3 is CASSDRGADTEAFF. The CDR3 DNA sequence: TGTGCCAGCAGTGATCGGGGGGCTGACACTGAAGCTTTCTTT.

Regarding this clone: A junction boundary mismatches the germline segment, possibly from a read error. This chain connects TRBV12-3 or TRBV12-4 to TRBJ1-1, with D perhaps matching TRBD1 (6 bases). The length of the CDR3 is 13 residues. The CDR3 DNA reads TGTGCCAGCAGTCCTACAGGGAACTCTGAAGCTTTCTTT. The encoded protein is CASSPTGNSEAFF.

This chain connects TRBV7-9 to TRBJ1-5; TRBD1 agrees at 8 bases. Germline V CDR1 and CDR2: SEHNR, FQNEAQ (reference sequence). After removal of 0 bases from V and 4 bases from J, the junction contained 2 bases not matched to a gene. This CDR3 has 15 amino acids. As DNA, the CDR3 is TGTGCCAGCAGCTTAGCGGGACAGGCGAATCAGCCCCAGCATTTT. Translating it yields CASSLAGQANQPQHF.

This clone has only one observation. The V gene is TRBV29-1, the J gene TRBJ2-1; D remains ambiguous. The CDR3 spans 12 residues. V lost 7 bases and J 5 bases, leaving 12 bases between the germline ends. The V gene's germline CDR1 is SQVTM and CDR2 ANQGSEA. CDR3 nucleotides: TGCAGCGCTGTCCCCCACGACAATGAGCAGTTCTTC. It codes for CSAVPHDNEQFF.

The chain couples TRBV6-5 to TRBJ1-5; the D is unclear. V dropped 6 bases and J dropped 3 bases, with 12 bases sitting between them. CDR3 length equals 14 residues. The germline gives CDR1 MNHEY, CDR2 SVGAGI. CDR3 in DNA: TGTGCCAGCAGGGCGGGAAGGGACAATCAGCCCCAGCATTTT. Translated: CASRAGRDNQPQHF.

For the CDR3, the DNA is TGTGCCACCAGCGGTTACACAGGAGGCAATGAGCAGTTCTTC. It yields the protein CATSGYTGGNEQFF. The rearrangement links TRBV24-1 to TRBJ2-1; D may correspond to TRBD1 or TRBD2 (5 bases each). This CDR3 has 14 amino acids. Trimming pared 7 bases from V and 6 bases from J, leaving 15 bases between. Germline assignment: CDR1 KGHDR and CDR2 SFDVKD.

The count of this clone is one. J is TRBJ1-1 and V is TRBV18; TRBD1 matches 10 bases. Losses at the gene ends were 4 bases for V and 8 bases for J; bases not matched to a gene: 7. The length of the CDR3 is 14 residues. Germline CDR1 and CDR2: KGHSH and LQKENI. For the CDR3, the DNA is TGTGCCAGCTCACATACCGACAGGGGGCGGGAAGCTTTCTTT. Protein product: CASSHTDRGREAFF.